The 4 T cell receptor beta chains listed next were all sequenced from one sample in a study of blood T cell repertoires in COVID-19. Here immunoSEQ multiplex PCR was the method, and the copy in TCRdb shows in-frame clones only, minus some. Of just under 60,000 clones listed, about 80% were seen once; the top ten hold about 8.8%. Sequences were obtained from peripheral blood. These receptors all come from a man at least 80 years old with COVID-19, enrolled during active disease.

This clone was seen once. The V and J genes are TRBV2 and TRBJ1-5; D not certain. V dropped 3 bases and J dropped 3 bases, with 18 bases sitting between them. Germline V CDR1 and CDR2: SNHLY, FYNNEI. The CDR3 is 17 residues long. CDR3 amino acids: CASSDPTFDLLNQPQHF. CDR3 bases: TGTGCCAGCAGTGACCCCACCTTCGACTTACTCAATCAGCCCCAGCATTTT.

V and J are TRBV3-1 (or the pseudogene TRBV3-2) and TRBJ2-7, with D possibly matching TRBD2 (5 bases). The germline V gene encodes CDR1 LGHDT and CDR2 YNNKEL (reference sequence). V lost 0 bases and J lost 6, with 12 bases in between. This CDR3 is 14 amino acids long. The CDR3 nucleotides are TGTGCCAGCAGCCAAGATCGTCTAGCTGGCGAGCAGTACTTC. Protein product: CASSQDRLAGEQYF.

The V call is TRBV2, the J call TRBJ1-1; TRBD1 matches at 7 bases. Germline CDR1 and CDR2: SNHLY and FYNNEI. With V trimmed by 7 bases and J by 7 bases, 9 bases remained unmatched. The CDR3 consists of 13 residues. The CDR3 region has the DNA TGTGCCAGCACACGGGACAGCAAAGTTGAAGCTTTCTTT. The encoded protein is CASTRDSKVEAFF. The full variable domain, its missing parts supplied by reference TRBV2 and TRBJ1-1, is EPEVTQTPSHQVTQMGQEVILRCVPISNHLYFYWYRQILGQKVEFLVSFYNNEISEKSEIFDDQFSVERPDGSNFTLKIRSTKLEDSAMYFCASTRDSKVEAFFGQGTRLTVV.

This clone showed up just once. V and J are TRBV18 and TRBJ1-1, with D maybe TRBD1 (6 bases). V gave up 2 bases and J gave up 4 bases, with 17 bases separating them. Germline V gene data show CDR1 as KGHSH and CDR2 as LQKENI. This CDR3 comprises 16 residues. The CDR3 is CASSPRAGVVSTEAFF. CDR3 coding DNA: TGTGCCAGCTCACCAAGGGCAGGGGTTGTCAGCACTGAAGCTTTCTTT.